One and the same sample provided the 3 T cell receptor beta chains below, sequenced in a study of cytomegalovirus exposure and HLA in healthy donors. Researchers ran the PCR with 60 Vbeta and 13 Jbeta primers. Sequencing used immunoSEQ multiplex PCR; TCRdb keeps in-frame clones, though not all of them. Of around 130,000 clones listed, 75% to 85% are singletons. The sample taken for sequencing was PBMCs. The receptors were sampled from a male donor in good health and CMV-seronegative.

The chain carries TRBV2 and TRBJ1-5, with D tentatively TRBD1 (6 bases). Germline CDR1 is SNHLY and CDR2 is FYNNEI. V dropped 7 bases and J dropped 2 bases, with 12 bases sitting between them. CDR3 length: 14 residues. The CDR3 loop is CASKTGDGNQPQHF. CDR3 bases: TGTGCCAGCAAGACAGGTGACGGCAATCAGCCCCAGCATTTT.

The J gene is TRBJ2-3, the V gene TRBV30; 9 bases match TRBD2. The V gene's germline CDR1 is GTSNPN and CDR2 SVGIG (reference sequence). The V gene end was trimmed by 2 bases and the J gene end by 8 bases; junction bases not matched to a gene: 14. The CDR3 totals 16 residues. The chain's CDR3 is CAWSPLGTSIVATQYF. For the CDR3, the DNA is TGTGCCTGGAGTCCTTTGGGGACTAGCATTGTCGCTACGCAGTATTTT.

This clone has more than one count but fewer than ten. J is TRBJ2-7 and V is TRBV30; 7 bases agree with TRBD1. The CDR3 length is 15 residues. Trimming took 0 bases from V and 2 from J; bases not matched to a gene: 7. The germline gives CDR1 GTSNPN, CDR2 SVGIG (reference sequence). CDR3 nucleotide sequence: TGTGCCTGGAGTGTAGGGGACAGATTCCCCTACGAGCAGTACTTC. Translation: CAWSVGDRFPYEQYF.